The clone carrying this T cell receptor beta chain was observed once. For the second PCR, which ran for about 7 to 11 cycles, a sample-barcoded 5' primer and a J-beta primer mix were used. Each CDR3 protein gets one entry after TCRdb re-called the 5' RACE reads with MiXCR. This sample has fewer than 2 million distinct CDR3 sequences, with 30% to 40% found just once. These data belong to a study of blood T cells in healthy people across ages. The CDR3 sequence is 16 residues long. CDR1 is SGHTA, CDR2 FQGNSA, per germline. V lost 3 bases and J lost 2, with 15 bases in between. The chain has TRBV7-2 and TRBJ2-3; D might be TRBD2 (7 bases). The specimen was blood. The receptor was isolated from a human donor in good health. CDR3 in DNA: TGTGCCAGCAGCTTTAAGACGGGGGGCCCCACAGATACGCAGTATTTT. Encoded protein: CASSFKTGGPTDTQYF. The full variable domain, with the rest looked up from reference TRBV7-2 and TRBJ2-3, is GAGVSQSPSNKVTEKGKDVELRCDPISGHTALYWYRQSLGQGLEFLIYFQGNSAPDKSGLPSDRFSAERTGGSVSTLTIQRTQQEDSAVYLCASSFKTGGPTDTQYFGPGTRLTVL.